This is a list of T cell receptor beta chains from one sample in a study of T cells after yellow fever vaccination. TCRdb fed the 5' RACE reads into MiXCR, producing one record per CDR3 protein. The data contain 100,000 to 150,000 distinct CDR3 sequences, 8.9% of them singletons. The sequencing used CD8+ T cells sorted from PBMCs, collected on the day of the yellow fever booster vaccination. These TCRs come from a man in his late teens or twenties who received the YFV17D yellow fever vaccine. Each CDR3 is given with its conserved first and last residue. Fields, in order: CDR3 DNA, CDR3 protein, V gene, clone size, J gene, D gene. The D gene is left open where the match is weak. The listing skips clone size in some rows; elsewhere it reads once, few, many or a size class.

cdr3_nt: TGCAGCGTTGGGGCAGGGACTTTCTATGGCTACACCTTC
cdr3_aa: CSVGAGTFYGYTF
v_call: TRBV29-1
clone_size: few
j_call: TRBJ1-2
d_call: -

cdr3_nt: TGTGCCAGTAGTCCTCATACCCCCGTAGGGGAGCTGTTTTTT
cdr3_aa: CASSPHTPVGELFF
v_call: TRBV19
clone_size: few
j_call: TRBJ2-2
d_call: -

cdr3_nt: TGTGCCAGCAGTCCTCAACCCTTAGCGGGAGGCCTTTACAATGAGCAGTTCTTC
cdr3_aa: CASSPQPLAGGLYNEQFF
v_call: TRBV14
clone_size: few
j_call: TRBJ2-1
d_call: TRBD2

cdr3_nt: TGTGCCAGTAGTCCGGGACAGGTGATCTACGAGCAGTACTTC
cdr3_aa: CASSPGQVIYEQYF
v_call: TRBV19
clone_size: few
j_call: TRBJ2-7
d_call: TRBD1

cdr3_nt: TGTGCCACCAGTGACCCGGGACACCGGAACACCGGGGAGCTGTTTTTT
cdr3_aa: CATSDPGHRNTGELFF
v_call: TRBV24-1
clone_size: -
j_call: TRBJ2-2
d_call: -

cdr3_nt: TGTGCCAGCAGCCAAGGACAGGGGGCCTTCTACGAGCAGTACTTC
cdr3_aa: CASSQGQGAFYEQYF
v_call: TRBV14
clone_size: -
j_call: TRBJ2-7
d_call: TRBD1

cdr3_nt: TGTGCCAGCAGGTCCTCGGTTTATAGCAATCAGCCCCAGCATTTT
cdr3_aa: CASRSSVYSNQPQHF
v_call: TRBV12-3/TRBV12-4
clone_size: -
j_call: TRBJ1-5
d_call: -

cdr3_nt: TGTGCCAGTATGTCCGTGACAGAAGCCAATCAGCCCCAGCATTTT
cdr3_aa: CASMSVTEANQPQHF
v_call: TRBV19
clone_size: -
j_call: TRBJ1-5
d_call: -

cdr3_nt: TGTGCCAGCAGCGCGGTGAGCTCCTACGAGCAGTACTTC
cdr3_aa: CASSAVSSYEQYF
v_call: TRBV12-3/TRBV12-4
clone_size: -
j_call: TRBJ2-7
d_call: -

cdr3_nt: TGTGCCAGCAGCTCTCAGGGAACGGGGCCCACTGAAGCTTTCTTT
cdr3_aa: CASSSQGTGPTEAFF
v_call: TRBV14
clone_size: -
j_call: TRBJ1-1
d_call: -

cdr3_nt: TGCAGTGCTAGAGCCATTCGGGACAGGGGTATCGAAAAACTGTTTTTT
cdr3_aa: CSARAIRDRGIEKLFF
v_call: TRBV20-1
clone_size: -
j_call: TRBJ1-4
d_call: TRBD1

cdr3_nt: TGTGCCAGCAGTTTATTCGTCAGGGGCTACACTGAAGCTTTCTTT
cdr3_aa: CASSLFVRGYTEAFF
v_call: TRBV27
clone_size: few
j_call: TRBJ1-1
d_call: -

cdr3_nt: TGCGCCAGCAGCTCCGGGACTGTAACTAGCACAGATACGCAGTATTTT
cdr3_aa: CASSSGTVTSTDTQYF
v_call: TRBV10-2
clone_size: few
j_call: TRBJ2-3
d_call: -

cdr3_nt: TGTGCCAGCAGTGGCTGGGGGGACACCGGGGAGCTGTTTTTT
cdr3_aa: CASSGWGDTGELFF
v_call: TRBV2
clone_size: few
j_call: TRBJ2-2
d_call: -

cdr3_nt: TGTGCCAGCAGCCCCGGGACAGGGGAATGGCCTGAGCAGTTCTTC
cdr3_aa: CASSPGTGEWPEQFF
v_call: TRBV7-6
clone_size: few
j_call: TRBJ2-1
d_call: TRBD1

cdr3_nt: TGTGCCAGCAGCCCCCGCCCCCAGCGGGGGGTGGCCGGGGAGCTGTTTTTT
cdr3_aa: CASSPRPQRGVAGELFF
v_call: TRBV7-9
clone_size: few
j_call: TRBJ2-2
d_call: TRBD2

cdr3_nt: TGTGCCAGCAGTTTCCGCAGGGACCAGGAAGCTTTCTTT
cdr3_aa: CASSFRRDQEAFF
v_call: TRBV27
clone_size: -
j_call: TRBJ1-1
d_call: -

cdr3_nt: TGTGCCAGCGGAGCGGGCAACTCCTACAATGAGCAGTTCTTC
cdr3_aa: CASGAGNSYNEQFF
v_call: TRBV7-2
clone_size: -
j_call: TRBJ2-1
d_call: -

cdr3_nt: TGTGCCAGCAATATGGGGGTAGCAGATACGCAGTATTTT
cdr3_aa: CASNMGVADTQYF
v_call: TRBV25-1
clone_size: few
j_call: TRBJ2-3
d_call: -

cdr3_nt: TGCGCCAGCAGCTTATATAGCGGGGGCAGCACAGATACGCAGTATTTT
cdr3_aa: CASSLYSGGSTDTQYF
v_call: TRBV5-1
clone_size: many
j_call: TRBJ2-3
d_call: TRBD2

cdr3_nt: TGTGCCAGCAGTCTGTCGAACACCGGGGAGCTGTTTTTT
cdr3_aa: CASSLSNTGELFF
v_call: TRBV7-3
clone_size: few
j_call: TRBJ2-2
d_call: -

cdr3_nt: TGTGCCAGCAGCGGGTCCGGGACTCCCGAGGATGAGCAGTTCTTC
cdr3_aa: CASSGSGTPEDEQFF
v_call: TRBV9
clone_size: many
j_call: TRBJ2-1
d_call: -

cdr3_nt: TGCGCCAGCATTCACCCGGAATGGGGACCCGCGAACACCGGGGAGCTGTTTTTT
cdr3_aa: CASIHPEWGPANTGELFF
v_call: TRBV23-1
clone_size: -
j_call: TRBJ2-2
d_call: -

cdr3_nt: TGTGCCAGCAGAGTACGGGGAGTGGGTGCAGCTAATGAAAAACTGTTTTTT
cdr3_aa: CASRVRGVGAANEKLFF
v_call: TRBV6-2/TRBV6-3
clone_size: -
j_call: TRBJ1-4
d_call: -

cdr3_nt: TGTGCCAGCAGTCTCGTCCGGGACAGGGCGATCGGGGAGCTGTTTTTT
cdr3_aa: CASSLVRDRAIGELFF
v_call: TRBV12-3/TRBV12-4
clone_size: few
j_call: TRBJ2-2
d_call: TRBD1

cdr3_nt: TGCGCCAGCAGCCAAGATGTAGGGTCTAATGGCTACACCTTC
cdr3_aa: CASSQDVGSNGYTF
v_call: TRBV4-3
clone_size: -
j_call: TRBJ1-2
d_call: -

cdr3_nt: TGTGCCAGCACCCGGGGGGGGACCGGGGAGCTGTTTTTT
cdr3_aa: CASTRGGTGELFF
v_call: TRBV12-3/TRBV12-4
clone_size: few
j_call: TRBJ2-2
d_call: TRBD2

cdr3_nt: TGTGCCAGCAGCCGAGGGGACCCCACAGATACGCAGTATTTT
cdr3_aa: CASSRGDPTDTQYF
v_call: TRBV3-1
clone_size: few
j_call: TRBJ2-3
d_call: -

cdr3_nt: TGTGCCAGCAGTTACTCGTTCACAGATGGCTACACCTTC
cdr3_aa: CASSYSFTDGYTF
v_call: TRBV6-5
clone_size: -
j_call: TRBJ1-2
d_call: -

cdr3_nt: TGCGCCAGCAGCCAAGAACTAGCGGGGGGCCGGGAGACCCAGTACTTC
cdr3_aa: CASSQELAGGRETQYF
v_call: TRBV4-3
clone_size: many
j_call: TRBJ2-5
d_call: TRBD2

cdr3_nt: TGTGCCAGCAGCTTTTACCCTCCCCCGGCGGAACCGAATGAGCAGTTCTTC
cdr3_aa: CASSFYPPPAEPNEQFF
v_call: TRBV7-6
clone_size: -
j_call: TRBJ2-1
d_call: -

cdr3_nt: TGTGCCAGCAGCCTAGGGAAGGGCACAGGAAACACCATATATTTT
cdr3_aa: CASSLGKGTGNTIYF
v_call: TRBV11-2
clone_size: few
j_call: TRBJ1-3
d_call: -

cdr3_nt: TGCAGTGCTAGAACGGACAGGGGGGACACTGAAGCTTTCTTT
cdr3_aa: CSARTDRGDTEAFF
v_call: TRBV20-1
clone_size: few
j_call: TRBJ1-1
d_call: TRBD1

cdr3_nt: TGCAGCGTGCAGACAGGGATCAGCAATCAGCCCCAGCATTTT
cdr3_aa: CSVQTGISNQPQHF
v_call: TRBV29-1
clone_size: -
j_call: TRBJ1-5
d_call: TRBD1

cdr3_nt: TGCGCCAGCAGCCAAGGGGGACAGGATTACAATGAGCAGTTCTTC
cdr3_aa: CASSQGGQDYNEQFF
v_call: TRBV4-3
clone_size: few
j_call: TRBJ2-1
d_call: TRBD1

cdr3_nt: TGTGCCAGCAGCTTAGGGGGGGCGTATGCTTCCGGCTACACCTTC
cdr3_aa: CASSLGGAYASGYTF
v_call: TRBV7-9
clone_size: few
j_call: TRBJ1-2
d_call: -

cdr3_nt: TGCGCCAGCAGCCCTCTAGGGGGTACCGGGGAGCTGTTTTTT
cdr3_aa: CASSPLGGTGELFF
v_call: TRBV4-1
clone_size: -
j_call: TRBJ2-2
d_call: -

cdr3_nt: TGTGCCAGCAGTCCCGTGGGGGGGAGCACAGATACGCAGTATTTT
cdr3_aa: CASSPVGGSTDTQYF
v_call: TRBV6-4
clone_size: many
j_call: TRBJ2-3
d_call: TRBD2

cdr3_nt: TGCGCCAGCAGCCCCTACTCGACTAGCGGGGGGGGAAAGACCCAGTACTTC
cdr3_aa: CASSPYSTSGGGKTQYF
v_call: TRBV4-1
clone_size: -
j_call: TRBJ2-5
d_call: TRBD2

cdr3_nt: TGCGCCAGCAGCTTAGGCGGGGTCATGAATGAGCAGTTCTTC
cdr3_aa: CASSLGGVMNEQFF
v_call: TRBV5-1
clone_size: few
j_call: TRBJ2-1
d_call: -

cdr3_nt: TGTGCCAGCAGTTTAGGGACTAGCGGTTATTACGAGCAGTACTTC
cdr3_aa: CASSLGTSGYYEQYF
v_call: TRBV12-3/TRBV12-4
clone_size: -
j_call: TRBJ2-7
d_call: TRBD2

cdr3_nt: TGTGCCAGCAGTTACCGGTTGACAGCAACTCTAGCCAAAAACATTCAGTACTTC
cdr3_aa: CASSYRLTATLAKNIQYF
v_call: TRBV6-2/TRBV6-3
clone_size: -
j_call: TRBJ2-4
d_call: -

cdr3_nt: TGCGCCAGCAGCCAAGGAGGAAAGGACGTTTATCAGCCCCAGCATTTT
cdr3_aa: CASSQGGKDVYQPQHF
v_call: TRBV4-1
clone_size: -
j_call: TRBJ1-5
d_call: -

cdr3_nt: TGTGCCACCAGCACCCGGACGGGTCGCGAGCAGTACTTC
cdr3_aa: CATSTRTGREQYF
v_call: TRBV15
clone_size: -
j_call: TRBJ2-7
d_call: -

cdr3_nt: TGTGCCAGCAGCTTAGTATCCCACAGGTTGAAGACCCAGTACTTC
cdr3_aa: CASSLVSHRLKTQYF
v_call: TRBV7-8
clone_size: -
j_call: TRBJ2-5
d_call: -

cdr3_nt: TGCAGCGTTCAGGCAGTGACACTGGAAGCTTTCTTT
cdr3_aa: CSVQAVTLEAFF
v_call: TRBV29-1
clone_size: few
j_call: TRBJ1-1
d_call: -

cdr3_nt: TGTGCCAGCACCCAAACGGGGGACTATGGCTACACCTTC
cdr3_aa: CASTQTGDYGYTF
v_call: TRBV12-3/TRBV12-4
clone_size: few
j_call: TRBJ1-2
d_call: -

cdr3_nt: TGCGCCAGCAGCGCGGCCCGGACAGGGAACACTGAAGCTTTCTTT
cdr3_aa: CASSAARTGNTEAFF
v_call: TRBV5-1
clone_size: -
j_call: TRBJ1-1
d_call: TRBD1

cdr3_nt: TGCAGTGCTAGAGTGAAGGAATATGGCTACACCTTC
cdr3_aa: CSARVKEYGYTF
v_call: TRBV20-1
clone_size: few
j_call: TRBJ1-2
d_call: -